This T cell receptor (beta chain) was sequenced for a study of vaccination and CD4 T cells after COVID-19. Study summary: The cells were exposed to overlapping spike peptides originating from SARS-CoV-2, HCoV-NL63, HCoV-OC43 and HCoV-229E for stimulation.

A word on this clonotype: Antigen: not known.

Cultured CD4+ T-cell DNA underwent Oncomine TCR Beta short-read sequencing. TCRdb passed the PCR reads through MiXCR, listing each CDR3 protein once. The data contain some 25,000 distinct CDR3 sequences, about 60% of them singletons. Indicated treatment: approximately nine-day PBMC culture with coronavirus spike peptide pools or control peptides (ViraFEST assay). Healthy recipients of vaccination lacked prior SARS-CoV-2 infection, as evidenced by negative nucleocapsid antibodies both before and after vaccination. This clonotype was sampled from a human donor who received a COVID-19 vaccine. The sample here was CD4+ T cells from blood, cultured in vitro, taken after SARS-CoV-2 vaccination.

Here the CDR3 reads CSAREWTGNPNQPQHF. Written as DNA, the CDR3 is TGCAGTGCTAGAGAGTGGACAGGGAATCCCAATCAGCCCCAGCATTTT. The chain is built from TRBV20-1 and TRBJ1-5, with 8 bases lining up with TRBD1. Germline CDR1 reads DFQATT; CDR2 reads SNEGSKA (reference sequence). After removal of 0 bases from V and 3 bases from J, the junction contained 7 bases not matched to a gene. The CDR3 runs 16 residues.